This T cell receptor (beta chain) emerged from a study of T cell repertoires in cytomegalovirus infection. Study summary: Indications of both CMV infection and matching HLA type were provided by public TCR beta signatures.

TCRdb called the reads again in MiXCR, with one record for every CDR3 protein. This repertoire shows over 450,000 distinct CDR3 sequences, approximately 10% found once; its top ten account for roughly 10%. This clonotype occurred a few times. Its antigen is not identified. General study findings and limits: Summed frequency of public TCR beta families distinguished CMV carriers with the relevant HLA.

V lost 6 bases to trimming and J lost 3 bases; unmatched junction nucleotides: 4. CDR1 and CDR2 from the germline V gene are SQVTM and ANQGSEA. The CDR3 runs 13 residues. The clonotype was recovered from a human donor in good health (CMV status not recorded). Some clones in this sample may be carry-over from other donors' samples. The sequenced sample consisted of PBMCs. V is TRBV29-1 and J is TRBJ1-2, with 10 nucleotides matching TRBD1. CDR3 sequence (DNA): TGCAGCGTGGGAGGGACAGGGGACTATGGCTACACCTTC. Translating gives CSVGGTGDYGYTF.